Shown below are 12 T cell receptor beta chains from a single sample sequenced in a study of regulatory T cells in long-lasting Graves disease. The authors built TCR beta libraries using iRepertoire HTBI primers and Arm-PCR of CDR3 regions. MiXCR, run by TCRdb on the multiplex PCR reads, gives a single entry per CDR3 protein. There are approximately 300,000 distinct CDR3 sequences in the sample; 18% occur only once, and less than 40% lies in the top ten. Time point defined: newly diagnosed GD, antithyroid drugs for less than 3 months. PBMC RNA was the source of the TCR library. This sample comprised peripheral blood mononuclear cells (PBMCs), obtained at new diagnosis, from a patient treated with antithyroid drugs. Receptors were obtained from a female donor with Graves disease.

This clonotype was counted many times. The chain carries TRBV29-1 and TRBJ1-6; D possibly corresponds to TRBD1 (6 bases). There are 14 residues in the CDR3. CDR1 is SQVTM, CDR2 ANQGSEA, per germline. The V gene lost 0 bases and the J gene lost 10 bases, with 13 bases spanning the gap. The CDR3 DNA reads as TGCAGCGTTGAAGAATCAGGGGACGGGTCACCCCTCCACTTT. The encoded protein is CSVEESGDGSPLHF.

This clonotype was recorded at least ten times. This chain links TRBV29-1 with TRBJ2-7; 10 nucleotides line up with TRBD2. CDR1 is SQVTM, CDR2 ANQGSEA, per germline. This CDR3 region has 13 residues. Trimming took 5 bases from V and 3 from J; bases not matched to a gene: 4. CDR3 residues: CSVRLAGHYEQYF. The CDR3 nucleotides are TGCAGCGTTCGACTAGCGGGCCACTACGAGCAGTACTTC.

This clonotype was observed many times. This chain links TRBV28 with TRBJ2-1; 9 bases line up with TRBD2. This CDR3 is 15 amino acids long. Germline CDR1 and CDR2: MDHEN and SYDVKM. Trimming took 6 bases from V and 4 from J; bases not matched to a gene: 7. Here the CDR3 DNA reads TGTGCCAGCAGCTCCGGCGGGAGGGAGTACAATGAGCAGTTCTTC. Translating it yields CASSSGGREYNEQFF. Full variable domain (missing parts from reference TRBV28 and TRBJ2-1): DVKVTQSSRYLVKRTGEKVFLECVQDMDHENMFWYRQDPGLGLRLIYFSYDVKMKEKGDIPEGYSVSREKKERFSLILESASTNQTSMYLCASSSGGREYNEQFFGPGTRLTVL.

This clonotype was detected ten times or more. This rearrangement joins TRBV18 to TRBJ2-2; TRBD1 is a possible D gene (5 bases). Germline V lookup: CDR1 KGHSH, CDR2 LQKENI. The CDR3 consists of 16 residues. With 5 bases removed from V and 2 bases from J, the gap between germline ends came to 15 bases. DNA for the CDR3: TGTGCCAGCTCAAGACAGATCAACACAAACACCGGGGAGCTGTTTTTT. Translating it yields CASSRQINTNTGELFF.

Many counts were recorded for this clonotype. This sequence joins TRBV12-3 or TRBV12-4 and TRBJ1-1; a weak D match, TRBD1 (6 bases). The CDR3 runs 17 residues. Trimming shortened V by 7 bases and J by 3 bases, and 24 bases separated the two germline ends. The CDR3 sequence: CASTVDGGALLDTEAFF. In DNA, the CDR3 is TGTGCCAGCACCGTAGACGGGGGCGCGTTACTAGACACTGAAGCTTTCTTT.

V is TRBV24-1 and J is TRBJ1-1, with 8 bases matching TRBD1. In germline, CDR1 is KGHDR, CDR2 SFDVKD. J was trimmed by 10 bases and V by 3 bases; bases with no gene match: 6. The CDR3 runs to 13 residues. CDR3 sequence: CATSDAGGPPAFF. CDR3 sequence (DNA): TGTGCCACCAGTGATGCAGGGGGCCCCCCAGCTTTCTTT.

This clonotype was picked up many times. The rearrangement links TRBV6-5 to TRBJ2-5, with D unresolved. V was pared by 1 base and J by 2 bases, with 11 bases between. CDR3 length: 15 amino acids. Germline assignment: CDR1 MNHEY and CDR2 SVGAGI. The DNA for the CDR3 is TGTGCCAGCAGTTACTTTGGAGTAGGGCAAGAGACCCAGTACTTC. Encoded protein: CASSYFGVGQETQYF.

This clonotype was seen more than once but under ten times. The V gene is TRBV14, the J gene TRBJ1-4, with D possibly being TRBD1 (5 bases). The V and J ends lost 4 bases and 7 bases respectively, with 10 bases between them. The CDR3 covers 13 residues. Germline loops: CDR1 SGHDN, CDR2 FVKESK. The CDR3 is CASSRSGGEKLFF. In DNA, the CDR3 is TGTGCCAGCAGCCGTAGTGGGGGTGAAAAACTGTTTTTT.

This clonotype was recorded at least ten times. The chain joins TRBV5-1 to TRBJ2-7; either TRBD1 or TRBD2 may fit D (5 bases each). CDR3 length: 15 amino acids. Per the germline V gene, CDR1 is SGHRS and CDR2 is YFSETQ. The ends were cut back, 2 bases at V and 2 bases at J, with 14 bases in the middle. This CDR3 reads CASSLTVRDPYEQYF. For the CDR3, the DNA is TGCGCCAGCAGCTTAACAGTACGGGACCCCTACGAGCAGTACTTC.

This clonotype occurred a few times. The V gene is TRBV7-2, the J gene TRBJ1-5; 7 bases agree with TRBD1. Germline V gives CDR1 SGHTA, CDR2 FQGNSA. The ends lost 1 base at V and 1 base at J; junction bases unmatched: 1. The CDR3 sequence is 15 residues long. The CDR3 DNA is TGTGCCAGCAGCTTAGGCAGGGGGAGCAATCAGCCCCAGCATTTT. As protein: CASSLGRGSNQPQHF.

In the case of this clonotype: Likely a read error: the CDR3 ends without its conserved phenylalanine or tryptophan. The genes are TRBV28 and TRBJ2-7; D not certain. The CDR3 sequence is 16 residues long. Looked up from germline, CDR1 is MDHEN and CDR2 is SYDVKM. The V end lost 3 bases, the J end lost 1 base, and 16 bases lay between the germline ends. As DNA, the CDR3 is TGTGCCAGCAGTTTTAGCTGGACGAGAAGATCCTACGAGCAGTACTCC. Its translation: CASSFSWTRRSYEQYS.

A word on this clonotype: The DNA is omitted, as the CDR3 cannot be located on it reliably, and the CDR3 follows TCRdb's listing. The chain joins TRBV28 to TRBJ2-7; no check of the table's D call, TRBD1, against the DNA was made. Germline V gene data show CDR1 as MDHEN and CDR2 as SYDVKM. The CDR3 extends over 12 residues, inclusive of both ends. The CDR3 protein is CASSFGTGAEYF.